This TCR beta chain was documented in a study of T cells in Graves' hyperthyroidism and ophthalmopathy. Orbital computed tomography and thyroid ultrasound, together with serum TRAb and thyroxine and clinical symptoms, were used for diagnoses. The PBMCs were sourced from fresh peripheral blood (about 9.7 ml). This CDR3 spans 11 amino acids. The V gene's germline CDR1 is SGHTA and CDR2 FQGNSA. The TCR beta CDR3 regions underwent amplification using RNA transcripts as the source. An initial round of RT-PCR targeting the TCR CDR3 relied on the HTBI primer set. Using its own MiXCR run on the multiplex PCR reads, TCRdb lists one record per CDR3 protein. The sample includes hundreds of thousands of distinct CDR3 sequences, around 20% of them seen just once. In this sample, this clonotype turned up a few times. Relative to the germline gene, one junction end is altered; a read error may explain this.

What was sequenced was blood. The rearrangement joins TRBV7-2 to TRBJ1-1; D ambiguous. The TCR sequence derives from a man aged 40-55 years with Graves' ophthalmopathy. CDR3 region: CASSQYTEAFF. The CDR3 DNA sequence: TGTGCCAGCAGCCAATACACCGAAGCTTTCTTT. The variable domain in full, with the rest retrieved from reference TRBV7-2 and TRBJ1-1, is GAGVSQSPSNKVTEKGKDVELRCDPISGHTALYWYRQSLGQGLEFLIYFQGNSAPDKSGLPSDRFSAERTGGSVSTLTIQRTQQEDSAVYLCASSQYTEAFFGQGTRLTVV.